One sample yielded the 15 T cell receptor beta chains listed below, sequenced in a study of shared T cell receptors in the human thymus. Method: immunoSEQ multiplex PCR; TCRdb's copy keeps in-frame clones and lacks some. This sample has about 660,000 clones, with more than 75% found just once. These data were also filed under a second study, of human thymus T cells.

Sequences were obtained from thymocytes. These receptors all stem from a boy in the first two years of life with a congenital heart defect.

The chain is built from TRBV10-1 and TRBJ2-7; TRBD1 is a possible D gene (6 bases). The germline gives CDR1 WNHNN, CDR2 SYGVQD (reference sequence). V was cut by 4 bases and J by 5 bases, with 12 bases left in between. The CDR3 runs to 13 residues. The CDR3 DNA reads TGCGCCAGCAGTGGTCAGGGGCAGGACGAGCAGTACTTC. It encodes CASSGQGQDEQYF.

This clone was detected only once. The chain carries TRBV9 and TRBJ2-2; 10 nucleotides agree with TRBD1. This CDR3 is built from 16 residues. CDR1 SGDLS and CDR2 YYNGEE come from the germline V gene. The J segment lost 3 bases and the V segment lost 3 bases, leaving 5 bases of the junction unmatched. CDR3 sequence reads: CASSAGTGEHTGELFF. The DNA of the CDR3 is TGTGCCAGCAGCGCCGGGACAGGGGAGCACACCGGGGAGCTGTTTTTT.

The chain carries TRBV21-1 and TRBJ1-2. TRBV21-1 corresponds to a pseudogene. This CDR3 spans 11 amino acids. CDR3 sequence: CASSNGIGYTF. CDR3 sequence (DNA): TGTGCCAGCAGCAACGGTATTGGCTACACCTTC.

The chain couples TRBV14 to TRBJ2-7; TRBD2 might be the D (5 bases). V was cut by 0 bases and J by 0 bases, with 9 bases left in between. The CDR3 consists of 15 residues. Germline lookup yields CDR1 SGHDN and CDR2 FVKESK. The CDR3 sequence is CASSQDNGGSYEQYF. DNA for the CDR3: TGTGCCAGCAGCCAAGATAACGGAGGCTCCTACGAGCAGTACTTC.

The J gene is TRBJ1-2, the V gene TRBV9, with a weak D call TRBD1 (5 bases). V lost 0 bases and J 4 bases, leaving 10 bases between the germline ends. This CDR3 is built from 14 residues. CDR1 is SGDLS, CDR2 YYNGEE, per germline. The CDR3: CASSVAARAYGYTF. The CDR3 DNA follows: TGTGCCAGCAGCGTAGCAGCCAGGGCCTATGGCTACACCTTC.

Of note for this clone: Different DNA sequences within this sample yield the same CDR3. The rearrangement links TRBV18 to TRBJ1-2, with D perhaps matching TRBD1 (5 bases). Germline CDR1 is KGHSH and CDR2 is LQKENI. This CDR3 has 13 amino acids. V was cut by 0 bases and J by 8 bases, with 10 bases left in between. The CDR3: CASSPPREGGYTF. In nucleotides, the CDR3 is TGTGCCAGCTCACCACCCAGGGAGGGCGGCTACACCTTC.

The CDR3: CASRGGWQGVNEQFF. The DNA of the CDR3 is TGTGCCAGCAGAGGCGGTTGGCAGGGTGTAAATGAGCAGTTCTTC. The V and J genes are TRBV27 and TRBJ2-1; maybe TRBD1 (5 bases). From germline, CDR1 is MNHEY and CDR2 SMNVEV (reference sequence). V gave up 6 bases and J gave up 7 bases, with 19 bases separating them. This CDR3 has 15 residues.

With respect to this clone: Other nucleotide sequences from this sample produce the same CDR3. The J gene is TRBJ2-7, the V gene TRBV27; 10 bases fit TRBD1. Unmatched junction bases numbered 4, after V lost 5 bases and J lost 3 bases. Germline lookup yields CDR1 MNHEY and CDR2 SMNVEV (reference sequence). CDR3 length: 14 amino acids. The CDR3 nucleotides are TGTGCCAGCAGTCTTAGGACAGGGGGCTACGAGCAGTACTTC. It is translated as CASSLRTGGYEQYF.

This clone was recorded once. J is TRBJ2-7 and V is TRBV5-4; 8 bases line up with TRBD2. CDR1 and CDR2 from the germline V gene are SGHNT and YYREEE (reference sequence). The CDR3 covers 15 residues. The ends lost 1 base at V and 5 bases at J; junction bases unmatched: 8. CDR3 sequence (DNA): TGTGCCAGCAGCTTGTCCGGGACTAGATTACACGAGCAGTACTTC. This encodes CASSLSGTRLHEQYF.

This chain links TRBV6-1 with TRBJ1-5; the match to TRBD1 covers 8 bases. Germline CDR1 and CDR2: MNHNS and SASEGT. Trimming removed 3 bases from V and 0 bases from J; junction bases left unmatched: 7. The CDR3 has 17 amino acids. The CDR3 here is CASSEDRAFYSNQPQHF. CDR3 nucleotides: TGTGCCAGCAGTGAGGACAGGGCCTTCTATAGCAATCAGCCCCAGCATTTT.

The J gene is TRBJ2-7, the V gene TRBV18, with 12 bases that match TRBD2. The trim removed 3 bases at V and 5 bases at J, leaving 14 bases unmatched. Per germline, CDR1 KGHSH and CDR2 LQKENI. The CDR3 extends over 18 amino acids. The CDR3 sequence is CASSPLFLGTSGPHEQYF. The CDR3 nucleotides read TGTGCCAGCTCACCCTTATTCCTGGGGACTAGCGGGCCACACGAGCAGTACTTC.

The chain is built from TRBV7-8 and TRBJ2-7; D remains ambiguous. V lost 2 bases and J lost 3, with 5 bases in between. The germline V gene has CDR1 SGHVS and CDR2 FQNEAQ. The CDR3 extends over 12 amino acids. CDR3 sequence: CASSLLGYEQYF. As DNA, the CDR3 is TGTGCCAGCAGCTTACTAGGCTACGAGCAGTACTTC.

Regarding this clone: Germline is not matched at one junction end, which may reflect a read error. V usage is TRBV5-4 and J usage is TRBJ2-2; 14 nucleotides agree with TRBD2. The CDR3 length is 17 residues. CDR1 and CDR2 from the germline V gene are SGHNT and YYREEE (reference sequence). DNA for the CDR3: TGTGCCAGCAGCGGGGGACTAGCGGGAGACGACACCGGGGAGCTGCTTTTT. It yields the protein CASSGGLAGDDTGELLF. Variable domain in full (rest from reference TRBV5-4 and TRBJ2-2): ETGVTQSPTHLIKTRGQQVTLRCSSQSGHNTVSWYQQALGQGPQFIFQYYREEENGRGNFPPRFSGLQFPNYSSELNVNALELDDSALYLCASSGGLAGDDTGELLFGEGSRLTVL.

The rearrangement uses TRBV7-9 and TRBJ2-1; D may be TRBD2 (6 bases). CDR1 and CDR2 from the germline V gene are SEHNR and FQNEAQ (reference sequence). The CDR3 is 15 residues long. Trimming pared 2 bases from V and 8 bases from J, leaving 16 bases between. The CDR3 spells CASSLSASDCHEQFF. The CDR3 DNA is TGTGCCAGCAGCTTATCCGCTAGCGATTGCCATGAGCAGTTCTTC.

The chain uses TRBV27 and TRBJ1-2; D gene uncertain. V was shortened by 3 bases and J by 7 bases, with 15 bases between the two germline ends. From germline, CDR1 is MNHEY and CDR2 SMNVEV (reference sequence). This CDR3 contains 14 residues. The CDR3 DNA reads as TGTGCCAGCAGTTTGACGCTGGGAGGACGTGGCTACACCTTC. This translates into CASSLTLGGRGYTF.